This T cell receptor beta chain was identified during a study of shared clonotypes between healthy human individuals. Regarding the study as a whole: Compared with memory subsets, naive subsets generally had larger estimated richness. Owing to a small donor count, the genetic and exposure-history diversity represented was limited.

Trimming took 1 base from V and 1 from J; bases not matched to a gene: 8. Germline V gene data show CDR1 as SQVTM and CDR2 as ANQGSEA. The CDR3 sequence is 16 residues long. Terminally differentiated effector memory CD45RA+ cells were excluded from the naive CD8 cells, which were CD45RO-negative and positively selected for CCR7. The study ran the assay at deep level. Assay: immunoSEQ multiplex PCR; the TCRdb copy retains only in-frame clones and omits some. The sample lists millions of clones, about 95% occurring once. As concerns this clone: Its antigen is not known.

The chain recombines TRBV29-1 with TRBJ2-5, with 8 bases matching TRBD2. The sequence was obtained from a man between 18 and 29 years old in good health. What was sequenced was naive CD8+ T cells sorted from blood. The CDR3, as DNA: TGCAGCGTTGAAGCCGGGACTAGGGACCCCCAAGAGACCCAGTACTTC. The encoded protein is CSVEAGTRDPQETQYF.